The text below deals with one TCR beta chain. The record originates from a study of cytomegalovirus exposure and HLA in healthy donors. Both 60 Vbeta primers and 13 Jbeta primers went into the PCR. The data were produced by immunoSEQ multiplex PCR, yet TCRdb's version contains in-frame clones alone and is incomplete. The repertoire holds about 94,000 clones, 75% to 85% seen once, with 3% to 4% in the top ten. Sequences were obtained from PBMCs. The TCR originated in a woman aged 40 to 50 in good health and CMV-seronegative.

CDR3: CASSQGWLSGDSYNEQFF. CDR3 nucleotide sequence: TGTGCCAGCAGCCAAGGGTGGCTTAGCGGGGACTCCTACAATGAGCAGTTCTTC. The chain carries TRBV4-2 and TRBJ2-1; 8 nucleotides line up with TRBD2. The CDR3 loop spans 18 amino acids. With 1 base clipped from V and 0 bases from J, the junction kept 8 bases outside the gene matches. From germline, CDR1 is LGHNA and CDR2 YNFKEQ.